This TCR beta chain came from a study of glioma-infiltrating T cells. Study results and limitations: Gliomas, especially low-grade, showed above-expected tissue-blood divergence; non-neoplastic patients showed below.

The CDR3 has 15 amino acids. In germline, CDR1 is MNHNS, CDR2 SASEGT. V dropped 2 bases and J dropped 2; count of bases not matched to a gene: 5. This clonotype was seen more than once but under ten times. Its antigen is unknown. TCR alpha and beta CDR3 regions were amplified from RNA using iRepertoire nested multiplex PCR. Via MiXCR, TCRdb re-called the multiplex PCR reads, giving one row per CDR3 protein. The data show around 150,000 distinct CDR3 sequences, 30% to 40% seen once. The sequencing input was glioma tissue, nonneoplastic brain tissue, or PBMCs (not recorded which). This clonotype was obtained from a human donor with low-grade glioma or glioblastoma, undergoing nonglioma brain surgery, or in good health (not recorded which). The chain is built from TRBV6-1 and TRBJ2-7; 8 nucleotides line up with TRBD2. The CDR3 reads CASSEWVAGPYEQYF. DNA for the CDR3: TGTGCCAGCAGTGAATGGGTAGCGGGACCCTACGAGCAGTACTTC.